The 7 T cell receptor beta chains reported below all come from one sample, sequenced in a study of neurological immune-mediated disorders. From the 5' RACE reads, TCRdb called clonotypes with MiXCR, one entry per CDR3 protein. The repertoire consists of around 46,000 distinct CDR3 sequences, with about 2% occurring once and the leading ten covering approximately 2.3%. Sequenced: PBMCs. Source of these receptors: a woman aged 35 to 49 with multiple sclerosis.

Ten or more counts support this clonotype. The V call is TRBV7-9, the J call TRBJ1-1; 7 positions agree with TRBD1. Germline V gene lookup returns CDR1 SEHNR and CDR2 FQNEAQ (reference sequence). The junction had 1 base not matched to a gene; V was cut back by 6 bases and J by 0 bases. This CDR3 has 13 residues. In DNA form, the CDR3 reads TGTGCCAGCAGGACAGGGATGAACACTGAAGCTTTCTTT. Translated, it gives CASRTGMNTEAFF.

In this sample, this clonotype turned up many times. V and J are TRBV28 and TRBJ2-7; 7 bases fit TRBD1. The V gene end was trimmed by 9 bases and the J gene end by 2 bases; junction bases not matched to a gene: 7. Germline CDR1 reads MDHEN; CDR2 reads SYDVKM. This CDR3 has 13 residues. The DNA of the CDR3 is TGTGCCAGTCGACAGGGTAGCACCTACGAGCAGTACTTC. The encoded protein is CASRQGSTYEQYF. The full variable domain, rest sourced from reference TRBV28 and TRBJ2-7, is DVKVTQSSRYLVKRTGEKVFLECVQDMDHENMFWYRQDPGLGLRLIYFSYDVKMKEKGDIPEGYSVSREKKERFSLILESASTNQTSMYLCASRQGSTYEQYFGPGTRLTVT.

In this sample, this clonotype turned up many times. This chain joins TRBV12-3 or TRBV12-4 and TRBJ2-1; 8 bases agree with TRBD2. V shed 6 bases, J shed 9 bases, and the junction held 10 bases outside the gene matches. This CDR3 spans 14 amino acids. The CDR3 DNA reads TGTGCCAGCAGAATCGGGGGGGCCCAAAGTGAGCAGTTCTTC. Encoded protein: CASRIGGAQSEQFF.

Ten or more counts support this clonotype. V is TRBV20-1 and J is TRBJ1-6, with D unclear. The CDR3 is 15 amino acids. Germline loops: CDR1 DFQATT, CDR2 SNEGSKA (reference sequence). Trimming shortened V by 1 base and J by 7 bases, and 14 bases separated the two germline ends. For the CDR3, the DNA is TGCAGTGCTAGAGGGGAAAGTCGATGGAATTCACCCCTCCACTTT. This sequence encodes CSARGESRWNSPLHF.

This clonotype was recorded at least ten times. The genes are TRBV5-1 and TRBJ2-7; D uncertain. The CDR3 has 14 residues. From germline, CDR1 is SGHRS and CDR2 YFSETQ. Trimming left V 0 bases short and J 1 base short, with 8 bases between. The CDR3 protein is CASSLGPGSYEQYF. CDR3 sequence (DNA): TGCGCCAGCAGCTTGGGACCCGGATCCTACGAGCAGTACTTC.

This clonotype was seen ten or more times. Written as DNA, the CDR3 is TGCAGTGCTAGATCACTAGCGGGGCGCTACAATGAGCAGTTCTTC. Its translation is CSARSLAGRYNEQFF. This sequence joins TRBV20-1 and TRBJ2-1; 10 nucleotides line up with TRBD2. Germline CDR1 and CDR2: DFQATT and SNEGSKA (reference sequence). The CDR3 totals 15 residues. V gave up 2 bases and J gave up 3 bases; unmatched junction bases: 4.

This clonotype occurred many times. V gene TRBV11-2 combines with J gene TRBJ2-7; D is perhaps TRBD2 (6 bases). The CDR3 is made up of 14 amino acids. V was trimmed by 3 bases and J by 4 bases, leaving 13 bases between them. Germline V lookup: CDR1 SGHAT, CDR2 FQNNGV. The CDR3 DNA sequence: TGTGCCAGCAGCTTCACAACGACTAGTTACGAGCAGTACTTC. Protein: CASSFTTTSYEQYF.